These 30 T cell receptor beta chains were sequenced from one sample in a study of early T cells in non-severe SARS-CoV-2 infection. MiXCR, applied by TCRdb to the 5' RACE reads, yields one record per CDR3 protein. Among approximately 19,000 distinct CDR3 sequences listed, approximately 6.2% were seen once. Sequencing input: whole blood. These receptor sequences come from an adult who was a healthcare worker with PCR-confirmed SARS-CoV-2 infection or an uninfected control (not recorded which).

This clonotype was recorded at least ten times. The chain recombines TRBV11-1 with TRBJ2-1; 10 bases map to TRBD2. Trimming at V came to 3 bases and at J to 0 bases, leaving 17 bases not matched to a gene. Germline CDR1 SGHAT, CDR2 FQDESV (reference sequence). The CDR3 covers 21 residues. The CDR3 DNA sequence: TGTGCCAGCAGCTTTCCCAGAAGCGGGAGGGTACCTGGTAGCTCCTACAATGAGCAGTTCTTC. Translated: CASSFPRSGRVPGSSYNEQFF.

As to this clonotype: Just one base apart from a much larger clone, this may be a read error. The chain recombines TRBV25-1 with TRBJ2-1; D possibly corresponds to TRBD2 (6 bases). The CDR3 is 13 amino acids. Germline V gives CDR1 MGHDK, CDR2 SYGVNS. V was cut by 5 bases and J by 9 bases, with 14 bases left in between. As DNA, the CDR3 is TGTGCCAGCAGTTCTACTGGAGGGAGTGAGCAGTTCTTC. Its translation is CASSSTGGSEQFF.

There are a few counts of this clonotype. This sequence joins TRBV7-3 and TRBJ2-2; perhaps TRBD2 as D (5 bases). The CDR3 contains 14 residues. Trimming pared 5 bases from V and 4 bases from J, leaving 11 bases between. Germline V gene sequence: CDR1 SGHTA, CDR2 FQGTGA. The CDR3 DNA is TGTGCCAGCAGCGTCCTCGGAGGCACCGGGGAGCTGTTTTTT. This encodes CASSVLGGTGELFF.

This clonotype was seen ten or more times. This rearrangement joins TRBV3-1 to TRBJ1-2; D not certain. Germline V gives CDR1 LGHDT, CDR2 YNNKEL (reference sequence). Trimming removed 0 bases from V and 3 bases from J, with 11 bases in between. The CDR3 length is 15 residues. CDR3 in amino acids: CASSQDLPGYYGYTF. In DNA, the CDR3 is TGTGCCAGCAGCCAAGATCTGCCAGGATACTATGGCTACACCTTC.

This clonotype was counted ten times or more. One end of the junction does not line up with germline, which may come from a read error. The rearrangement joins TRBV10-3 to TRBJ2-2, with 8 bases aligning to TRBD1. Germline CDR1 is ENHRY and CDR2 is SYGVKD. The CDR3 runs to 16 residues. CDR3 region: CALSAAGGANTGELFF. Written as DNA, the CDR3 is TGTGCCCTCAGTGCGGCAGGGGGCGCGAACACCGGGGAGCTGTTTTTT.

In its sample, this clonotype was seen many times. This chain links TRBV10-3 with TRBJ2-7; maybe TRBD1 (6 bases). This CDR3 is built from 14 residues. V gave up 4 bases and J gave up 3 bases, with 13 bases separating them. Germline CDR1 and CDR2: ENHRY and SYGVKD. The DNA of the CDR3 is TGTGCCATCAGTGGGGGGCTTGGGTACTACGAGCAGTACTTC. It is translated as CAISGGLGYYEQYF.

This clonotype showed up many times. The chain has TRBV20-1 and TRBJ1-4, with a tentative D call TRBD1 (5 bases). CDR1 and CDR2 (germline): DFQATT, SNEGSKA (reference sequence). There are 14 residues in the CDR3. Between the trimmed V and J ends, which lost 4 bases and 4 bases, there was a span of 13 bases. The CDR3 region is CSATRPGHNEKLFF. CDR3 DNA: TGCAGTGCTACCCGTCCAGGACATAATGAAAAACTGTTTTTT.

This clonotype was seen at least ten times. The gene calls are TRBV11-2 and TRBJ2-2; TRBD1 aligns across 7 bases. The CDR3 length is 16 residues. CDR1 is SGHAT and CDR2 is FQNNGV in the germline V gene. Trimming took 1 base from V and 1 from J; bases not matched to a gene: 3. The CDR3 here is CASSLVGQQNTGELFF. The CDR3 DNA is TGTGCCAGCAGCTTAGTGGGACAGCAGAACACCGGGGAGCTGTTTTTT.

The table lists this clonotype with many counts. The J gene is TRBJ1-1, the V gene TRBV27; no firm D call. The CDR3 sequence is 13 residues long. Per the germline V gene, CDR1 is MNHEY and CDR2 is SMNVEV (reference sequence). The germline V and J ends were trimmed by 3 bases and 6 bases, with 11 bases remaining between them. The CDR3 is CASSFWVGSEAFF. Written as DNA, the CDR3 is TGTGCCAGCAGTTTTTGGGTGGGGTCTGAAGCTTTCTTT.

By sample fraction, this clonotype is medium-sized (0.01 to 0.1%). This chain joins TRBV18 and TRBJ2-1; D uncertain. Germline-derived CDR1 and CDR2 are KGHSH and LQKENI. This CDR3 has 12 residues. V was shortened by 0 bases and J by 14 bases, with 11 bases between the two germline ends. This CDR3 reads CASSPPVISEFF. CDR3 nucleotide sequence: TGTGCCAGCTCACCACCAGTCATTTCGGAGTTCTTC.

This clonotype was picked up many times. The J gene is TRBJ2-3, the V gene TRBV5-1, with D tentatively TRBD2 (6 bases). This CDR3 contains 14 residues. V shed 3 bases and J shed 5 bases, with 13 bases lying between them. Looked up from germline, CDR1 is SGHRS and CDR2 is YFSETQ. The CDR3 protein is CASSSIRGGDTQYF. For the CDR3, the DNA is TGCGCCAGCAGCTCTATACGGGGAGGAGATACGCAGTATTTT.

This clonotype occurred many times. The V and J genes are TRBV28 and TRBJ1-1; D gene uncertain. Trimming cost V 1 base and J 0 bases, with 9 bases left between them. Germline CDR1 and CDR2: MDHEN and SYDVKM. This CDR3 is 15 amino acids long. CDR3 sequence reads: CASSLSGAMNTEAFF. As DNA, the CDR3 is TGTGCCAGCAGTTTATCAGGAGCAATGAACACTGAAGCTTTCTTT.

This clonotype was counted at least ten times. The V and J genes are TRBV20-1 and TRBJ2-7; 10 bases agree with TRBD1. The trim removed 4 bases at V and 5 bases at J, leaving 20 bases unmatched. CDR3 length: 18 amino acids. Germline V gene sequence: CDR1 DFQATT, CDR2 SNEGSKA (reference sequence). CDR3 sequence reads: CSAINKFGDRGRWNEQYF. The CDR3 DNA reads TGCAGTGCTATAAATAAGTTCGGGGACAGGGGAAGGTGGAACGAGCAGTACTTC.

This clonotype has ten or more counts. The gene calls are TRBV11-2 and TRBJ2-1, with D unclear. The V end was cut by 0 bases, the J end by 3 bases, with 9 bases between. This CDR3 region has 15 residues. The germline V gene has CDR1 SGHAT and CDR2 FQNNGV. This CDR3 is CASSLDPGSYNEQFF. CDR3 bases: TGTGCCAGCAGCTTAGATCCAGGCAGCTACAATGAGCAGTTCTTC.

This clonotype appeared many times. J is TRBJ2-1 and V is TRBV20-1, with D perhaps matching TRBD1 (6 bases). Germline CDR1 and CDR2: DFQATT and SNEGSKA (reference sequence). Trimming took off 8 bases at V and 6 bases at J, with 14 bases between the two ends. This CDR3 comprises 12 residues. The DNA for the CDR3 is TGCAGTAATTCTAAGGACAGCAATGAGCAGTTCTTC. It is translated as CSNSKDSNEQFF.

In this sample, this clonotype turned up many times. This chain connects TRBV5-4 to TRBJ2-7, with D hard to call. Trimming removed 2 bases from V and 1 base from J, with 7 bases in between. The CDR3 has 13 amino acids. Germline V gene data show CDR1 as SGHNT and CDR2 as YYREEE (reference sequence). The CDR3 DNA follows: TGTGCCAGCAGCTTACGCGGTTCCTACGAGCAGTACTTC. Translation: CASSLRGSYEQYF.

Ten or more counts support this clonotype. The rearrangement joins TRBV7-6 to TRBJ2-3; a possible D gene is TRBD2 (5 bases). CDR3 length: 13 amino acids. Trimming stripped 3 bases from V and 6 bases from J, with 10 bases between. Looked up from germline, CDR1 is SGHVS and CDR2 is FNYEAQ. The CDR3, as DNA: TGTGCCAGCAGCTTCACTAGAAGGGATACGCAGTATTTT. Protein sequence: CASSFTRRDTQYF.

This clonotype was counted between two and nine times. The chain links TRBV29-1 to TRBJ1-1; no clear D gene. This CDR3 has 11 amino acids. V was pared by 5 bases and J by 4 bases, with 8 bases between. CDR1 is SQVTM, CDR2 ANQGSEA, per germline. CDR3 sequence reads: CSVWIVTEAFF. The CDR3 DNA reads as TGCAGCGTTTGGATCGTCACTGAAGCTTTCTTT.

Ten or more counts support this clonotype. V and J are TRBV18 and TRBJ1-2, with 8 bases lining up with TRBD1. The CDR3 spans 15 residues. The V gene's germline CDR1 is KGHSH and CDR2 LQKENI. V was pared by 3 bases and J by 4 bases, with 7 bases of the junction left unmatched. The CDR3 reads CASSPGGQGGYGYTF. CDR3 sequence (DNA): TGTGCCAGCTCACCTGGAGGACAGGGAGGCTATGGCTACACCTTC.

In its sample, this clonotype ranks as medium-sized. The chain combines TRBV5-1 with TRBJ2-1; 8 nucleotides line up with TRBD2. This CDR3 is built from 14 residues. The germline CDR1 and CDR2 sequences are SGHRS and YFSETQ. V shed 3 bases, J shed 2 bases, and the junction held 1 base outside the gene matches. The DNA of the CDR3 is TGCGCCAGCAGCTCAGCGGGGGCCTACAATGAGCAGTTCTTC. Translated, it gives CASSSAGAYNEQFF.

This clonotype was counted ten times or more. The chain links TRBV7-3 to TRBJ1-6; D possibly corresponds to TRBD1 (6 bases). This CDR3 comprises 15 residues. In germline, CDR1 is SGHTA, CDR2 FQGTGA. The V gene lost 1 base and the J gene lost 10 bases, with 14 bases spanning the gap. CDR3 in amino acids: CASSLIGRGFSPLHF. DNA of the CDR3: TGTGCCAGCAGCTTAATCGGTAGGGGGTTCTCACCCCTCCACTTT.

The table lists this clonotype with many counts. This sequence joins TRBV14 and TRBJ2-5; TRBD2 might be the D (7 bases). Germline V lookup: CDR1 SGHDN, CDR2 FVKESK. The CDR3 is made up of 15 amino acids. Trimming took 4 bases from V and 5 from J, leaving 17 bases between them. In DNA form, the CDR3 reads TGTGCCAGCAGCCTCCTACTCAGGGGAGGGGAGACCCAGTACTTC. This translates into CASSLLLRGGETQYF.

There are many counts of this clonotype. The rearrangement joins TRBV24-1 to TRBJ2-3; the match to TRBD2 covers 9 bases. Germline V gene sequence: CDR1 KGHDR, CDR2 SFDVKD. This CDR3 region has 15 residues. J was trimmed by 5 bases and V by 3 bases; bases with no gene match: 5. The CDR3 loop is CATSDPGTSRDTQYF. CDR3 bases: TGTGCCACCAGTGATCCGGGGACTAGCCGAGATACGCAGTATTTT.

This chain uses TRBV5-1 with TRBJ2-3; 8 nucleotides align to TRBD2. V shed 4 bases, J shed 1 base, and the junction held 5 bases outside the gene matches. The CDR3 runs to 15 residues. Germline CDR1 reads SGHRS; CDR2 reads YFSETQ. The CDR3 sequence: CASSEAGDRTDTQYF. In DNA, the CDR3 is TGCGCCAGCAGCGAAGCGGGAGATCGCACAGATACGCAGTATTTT.

Only a few counts were recorded for this clonotype. The chain uses TRBV2 and TRBJ2-3, with 12 bases aligning to TRBD2. This CDR3 comprises 13 residues. Germline CDR1 reads SNHLY; CDR2 reads FYNNEI. V lost 6 bases, J lost 8 bases, and 3 bases stayed unmatched. The CDR3 spells CASRGLAGSTQYF. For the CDR3, the DNA is TGTGCCAGCAGAGGACTAGCGGGAAGTACGCAGTATTTT. The full variable domain, completed using reference TRBV2 and TRBJ2-3, is EPEVTQTPSHQVTQMGQEVILRCVPISNHLYFYWYRQILGQKVEFLVSFYNNEISEKSEIFDDQFSVERPDGSNFTLKIRSTKLEDSAMYFCASRGLAGSTQYFGPGTRLTVL.

This clonotype was seen ten or more times. The gene calls are TRBV20-1 and TRBJ2-5, with TRBD2 identical over 9 bases. With V trimmed by 5 bases and J by 1 base, 2 bases remained unmatched. This CDR3 has 13 amino acids. Germline V gene lookup returns CDR1 DFQATT and CDR2 SNEGSKA (reference sequence). The chain's CDR3 is CSALSGGQETQYF. CDR3 bases: TGCAGTGCTCTTAGCGGGGGCCAAGAGACCCAGTACTTC.

The sample holds many counts of this clonotype. The chain is built from TRBV27 and TRBJ1-2, with 7 bases fitting TRBD1. This CDR3 region has 14 residues. CDR1 and CDR2 (germline): MNHEY, SMNVEV (reference sequence). With 3 bases clipped from V and 6 bases from J, the junction kept 7 bases outside the gene matches. CDR3 loop: CASSFRQGVNGYTF. For the CDR3, the DNA is TGTGCCAGCAGTTTTAGACAGGGTGTAAATGGCTACACCTTC.

This clonotype was seen ten or more times. This chain uses TRBV18 with TRBJ2-7; 12 bases line up with TRBD2. The CDR3 sequence is 15 residues long. V shed 6 bases and J 5 bases; nucleotides not matched to a gene: 8. Per the germline V gene, CDR1 is KGHSH and CDR2 is LQKENI. CDR3 sequence (DNA): TGTGCCAGCTCTCAGACTAGCGGGAGTATCAACGAGCAGTACTTC. Its protein is CASSQTSGSINEQYF.

The J gene is TRBJ2-7, the V gene TRBV28, with D perhaps matching TRBD1 (6 bases). Germline assignment: CDR1 MDHEN and CDR2 SYDVKM. There are 14 residues in the CDR3. V dropped 4 bases and J dropped 3 bases, with 13 bases sitting between them. CDR3 nucleotides: TGTGCCAGCAGTTCAGGGGCAGAAGACTACGAGCAGTACTTC. This translates into CASSSGAEDYEQYF.

The table lists this clonotype with many counts. The chain carries TRBV18 and TRBJ2-3; D remains unclear. CDR1 and CDR2 (germline): KGHSH, LQKENI. This CDR3 contains 12 residues. V lost 6 bases, J lost 2 bases, and 6 bases lay in between. Here the CDR3 reads CASSPYTDTQYF. The CDR3 DNA sequence: TGTGCCAGCTCCCCATACACAGATACGCAGTATTTT.